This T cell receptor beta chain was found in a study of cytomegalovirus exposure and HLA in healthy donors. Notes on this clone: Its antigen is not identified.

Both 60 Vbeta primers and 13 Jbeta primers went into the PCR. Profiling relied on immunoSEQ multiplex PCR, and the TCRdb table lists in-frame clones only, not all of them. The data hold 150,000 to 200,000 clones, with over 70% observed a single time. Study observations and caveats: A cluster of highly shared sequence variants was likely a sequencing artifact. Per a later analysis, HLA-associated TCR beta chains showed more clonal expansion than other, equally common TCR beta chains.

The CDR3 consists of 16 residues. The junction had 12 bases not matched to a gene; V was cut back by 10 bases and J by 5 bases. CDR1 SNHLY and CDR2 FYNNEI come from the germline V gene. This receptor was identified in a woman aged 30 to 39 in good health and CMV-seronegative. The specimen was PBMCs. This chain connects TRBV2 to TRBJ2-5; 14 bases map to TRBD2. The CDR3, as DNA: TGTGCCAACTCAGAGACTAGCGGGAGGGAGGGGGAGACCCAGTACTTC. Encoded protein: CANSETSGREGETQYF.